Sequencing of this TCR beta chain was carried out in a study of T cell clonotyping in hematopoietic cell transplantation (TCRdb year 2021). Background for the entire study: In the study, some 140 blood samples were gathered from over 30 consecutive transplant recipients and their related donors. Recruitment of patients was conducted between 2015 and January 2017, and follow-up was continued until late 2020 or death.

With the immunoSEQ assay, which is a bias-controlled multiplex PCR relying on V- and J-specific primers, TCR beta CDR3 regions were amplified from genomic DNA. A proprietary barcode and Illumina adapter sequences were added to the CDR3 amplicons in a second PCR step. An Illumina MiSeq instrument was used to sequence the CDR3 libraries. The study's own analysis went as follows. Export and quality control were handled in immunoSEQ Analyzer 3.0, while downstream analyses relied on R Bioconductor and Immunarch. Only productive rearrangements in the normalized downsampled data set were used to calculate repertoire metrics. Clonotypes larger than 5 templates in the normalized cohort were defined as pathologically expanded. Repertoire diversity was measured with the Inverse Simpson Index. To capture all clonotypes, the CMV-specificity analyses were run on the non-normalized data set. Sourced from immuneACCESS, this table was stored by TCRdb with only in-frame sequences that have V and J called. A share of the clones is absent; for the studies checked, an unresolved V gene accounts for under half, and the remainder has no known explanation. V, J and clone size derive from that table, while D and trimming were established from the DNA sequence. Within this sample are roughly 8,000 clones, with roughly 79% of them counted one time only. In total, the top ten clones hold about 5% of the sample.

This clone was counted once. Its antigen has not been determined. Nothing much larger sits one base from this clone, and base qualities are not available. Overall study outcomes, separate from this receptor: Recipient repertoires showed only a small fraction of overlap with donor repertoires, and over 95% appeared de novo at the given depth. Inverse Simpson Index values from donors and from recipients before transplant predicted broader TCR repertoire diversity after transplant. Recipient TCR diversity fell after transplant, with pathologically expanded clonotypes rising progressively from day 30 to day 180. The sample size was limited, and because cells were not sorted, the contributions of CD4 and CD8 repertoires could not be separated.

The trim is 7 bases for V and 2 bases for J, with a gap of 12 bases between the germline ends. The CDR3 goes from the cysteine to the phenylalanine over 13 residues. Only the CDR3 region is kept as DNA, spanning 39 bases read in frame from base 1. The CDR1 and CDR2 encoded by the germline V gene (reference sequence) are LNHDA and SQIVND. The time point tag for this specimen amounts to: 180 days after allo-HCT. Blood samples were obtained from recipients approximately 28 days before transplant and at days 30, 100 and 180 after transplant. Nuclei Lysis Solution was used to extract genomic DNA from fresh or cryopreserved unfractionated peripheral blood mononuclear cells.

The source of this sequence is a female patient aged 50-59 years who had an allogeneic stem cell transplant from an unrelated donor, so the T cells may come from the graft donor. Some clones in this sample may be carry-over from other donors' samples. This specimen consisted of peripheral blood mononuclear cells, obtained 180 days after allogeneic stem cell transplant. The chain links TRBV19 with TRBJ2-7; TRBD2 is a possible D gene, resting on 5 matching bases. In nucleotide form, the sequence is TGTGCCAGTAACCCGGGGTGGACCTACGAGCAGTACTTC. Its translation reads: CASNPGWTYEQYF. The CDR3 plus the reference TRBV19 and TRBJ2-7 genes for the other parts give the full variable domain: DGGITQSPKYLFRKEGQNVTLSCEQNLNHDAMYWYRQDPGQGLRLIYYSQIVNDFQKGDIAEGYSVSREKKESFPLTVTSAQKNPTAFYLCASNPGWTYEQYFGPGTRLTVT.